Each of the 9 T cell receptor beta chains below was sequenced from the same sample in a study of human T cells and chemical hapten exposure. One entry per CDR3 protein, called by TCRdb with MiXCR from the RACE reads. The sample lists over 30,000 distinct CDR3 sequences, more than 9% occurring once. Time point defined: patch test 3, about 24 weeks after DPC sensitization. Described treatment: therapeutic diphenylcyclopropenone sensitization with weekly scalp DPC. Unseparated into fractions, whole blood served as the source from which total RNA was extracted. The source material was whole blood, sampled in connection with sensitization to the hapten diphenylcyclopropenone (DPC). These receptors were taken from a man in his fifties with alopecia areata. Some clones in this sample may be carry-over from other donors' samples.

Ten or more counts support this clonotype. This chain joins TRBV7-2 and TRBJ2-3; D gene uncertain. This CDR3 spans 16 amino acids. Trimming took 2 bases from V and 6 from J, leaving 18 bases between them. CDR1 and CDR2 (germline): SGHTA, FQGNSA. The CDR3 region has the DNA TGTGCCAGCAGCTTAATCGGGTCCCCTACACGCGATACGCAGTATTTT. This encodes CASSLIGSPTRDTQYF.

This clonotype was detected a few times. The gene calls are TRBV6-1 and TRBJ1-2; D call uncertain. The V end was cut by 5 bases, the J end by 5 bases, with 12 bases between. The CDR3 covers 13 residues. Germline V gene lookup returns CDR1 MNHNS and CDR2 SASEGT. The CDR3 sequence: CASSTGVHYGYTF. The CDR3 nucleotides read TGTGCCAGCAGTACCGGGGTGCATTATGGCTACACCTTC.

This clonotype occurred many times. V is TRBV18 and J is TRBJ2-7; D is unclear. Trimming left V 0 bases short and J 5 bases short, with 11 bases between. The CDR3 contains 14 residues. Germline V gene sequence: CDR1 KGHSH, CDR2 LQKENI. This chain's CDR3 is CASSPPPSPHEQYF. CDR3 bases: TGTGCCAGCTCACCACCGCCCTCTCCTCACGAGCAGTACTTC.

This clonotype was observed a handful of times. The chain uses TRBV6-6 and TRBJ1-5; D gene ambiguous. This CDR3 has 14 residues. V lost 9 bases to trimming and J lost 2 bases, with 14 bases between them. The germline gives CDR1 MNHNY, CDR2 SVGAGI (reference sequence). This CDR3 is CASALGPGNQPQHF. In DNA form, the CDR3 reads TGTGCCAGTGCCCTAGGGCCAGGCAATCAGCCCCAGCATTTT.

By sample fraction, this clonotype is medium-sized. This sequence joins TRBV20-1 and TRBJ2-1; D is ambiguous. The germline CDR1 and CDR2 sequences are DFQATT and SNEGSKA (reference sequence). CDR3 length: 14 amino acids. Trimming pared 1 base from V and 5 bases from J, leaving 12 bases between. Here the CDR3 reads CSARGWADHNEQFF. In nucleotides, the CDR3 is TGCAGTGCTAGAGGTTGGGCGGACCACAATGAGCAGTTCTTC.

This clonotype was seen only a few times. The V and J genes are TRBV5-1 and TRBJ2-5; unclear D gene. The CDR3 consists of 13 residues. Germline V gene data show CDR1 as SGHRS and CDR2 as YFSETQ. Trimming pared 0 bases from V and 1 base from J, leaving 4 bases between. CDR3 DNA: TGCGCCAGCAGCTTGGCCGTCCAAGAGACCCAGTACTTC. Amino acids: CASSLAVQETQYF.

The chain has TRBV6-6 and TRBJ2-5; D call uncertain. Germline V gives CDR1 MNHNY, CDR2 SVGAGI (reference sequence). The CDR3 loop spans 10 amino acids. Trimming stripped 6 bases from V and 5 bases from J, with 4 bases between. CDR3 bases: TGTGCCAGCAGCCGGGAGACCCAGTACTTC. Protein product: CASSRETQYF.

This clonotype was counted only a few times. The chain couples TRBV18 to TRBJ2-5; possible D gene TRBD2, 5 bases. V was shortened by 1 base and J by 5 bases, with 11 bases between the two germline ends. Germline CDR1 is KGHSH and CDR2 is LQKENI. The CDR3 runs 14 residues. DNA for the CDR3: TGTGCCAGCTCACCACGAAGGGAGACTGAGACCCAGTACTTC. Its protein product is CASSPRRETETQYF.

CDR3 residues: CSVDYGDTSYEQYF. CDR3 in DNA: TGCAGCGTTGATTACGGAGACACATCCTACGAGCAGTACTTC. V usage is TRBV29-1 and J usage is TRBJ2-7; D remains ambiguous. V was clipped by 3 bases and J by 1 base, with 13 bases between them. The CDR3 extends over 14 amino acids. Germline V CDR1 and CDR2: SQVTM, ANQGSEA.